This T cell receptor (beta chain) was profiled in a study of blood T cell repertoires in COVID-19. The wider study: Sources were T cells, B-cell-depleted T cells, or PBMCs; the material itself was cDNA or gDNA.

In the original processing: Estimates of nucleated cell counts were drawn from the amplification of reference gene primers. Using immunoSEQ multiplex PCR, the repertoire was profiled, and TCRdb retains in-frame clones only, with some absent. V and J calls and clone size are as listed in that table; D and trimming were resolved from the DNA. This table holds a few hundred thousand clones, roughly nine tenths found once. This CDR3 comprises 15 residues. In germline, CDR1 is SGHAT, CDR2 FQNNGV. J was trimmed by 2 bases and V by 5 bases; bases with no gene match: 5. The TCR comes from a man aged 60 to 75 who had recovered from COVID-19. The gene calls are TRBV11-2 and TRBJ2-7; TRBD1 matches 11 bases. The sample comprised peripheral blood. The CDR3 sequence: CASSAGTGGPYEQYF. Here the CDR3 DNA reads TGTGCCAGCAGCGCAGGGACAGGGGGACCCTACGAGCAGTACTTC.